Following are 4 T cell receptor beta chains from one sample sequenced in a study of beta chain features in type 1 diabetes. Investigators reverse transcribed all isolated RNA, so they sequenced expressed TCRB transcripts. This table comes from immunoSEQ multiplex PCR, and its TCRdb copy is limited to in-frame clones, with some not included. The sample shows over 350,000 clones, about 15% of them seen only once. Sequencing was carried out using naive CD4+ T cells from blood. These receptors were collected from a woman aged 18-30 years in good health.

CDR3 region: CASSQVGAGARNEQFF. The CDR3 nucleotides are TGCGCCAGCAGCCAAGTTGGAGCGGGAGCGCGAAATGAGCAGTTCTTC. The J gene is TRBJ2-1, the V gene TRBV4-1, with 8 bases lining up with TRBD2. This CDR3 has 16 residues. Germline CDR1 is MGHRA and CDR2 is YSYEKL. The V gene end was trimmed by 1 base and the J gene end by 7 bases; junction bases not matched to a gene: 9.

This rearrangement joins TRBV9 to TRBJ1-1; D may be TRBD1 (6 bases). Trimming left V 0 bases short and J 4 bases short, with 7 bases between. Germline V gene lookup returns CDR1 SGDLS and CDR2 YYNGEE. This CDR3 contains 13 residues. The CDR3 reads CASSVEGGTEAFF. CDR3 DNA sequence: TGTGCCAGCAGCGTAGAAGGGGGCACTGAAGCTTTCTTT.

This clone was seen a few times. This sequence joins TRBV18 and TRBJ2-1, with TRBD2 matching 11 bases. V lost 3 bases, J lost 3 bases, and 4 bases stayed unmatched. Germline CDR1 is KGHSH and CDR2 is LQKENI. This CDR3 contains 16 residues. The DNA for the CDR3 is TGTGCCAGCTCACCGTCTAGCGGGGGGAACTACAATGAGCAGTTCTTC. Translating it yields CASSPSSGGNYNEQFF. Full variable domain (remainder filled in from reference TRBV18 and TRBJ2-1): NAGVMQNPRHLVRRRGQEARLRCSPMKGHSHVYWYRQLPEEGLKFMVYLQKENIIDESGMPKERFSAEFPKEGPSILRIQQVVRGDSAAYFCASSPSSGGNYNEQFFGPGTRLTVL.

This clone was observed a few times. The chain links TRBV5-1 to TRBJ2-5; 8 positions match TRBD1. The CDR3 loop spans 14 amino acids. The junction had 5 bases not matched to a gene; V was cut back by 2 bases and J by 5 bases. Germline V gene sequence: CDR1 SGHRS, CDR2 YFSETQ. Here the CDR3 reads CASSFGQGWETQYF. The CDR3 nucleotides read TGCGCCAGCAGCTTTGGACAGGGTTGGGAGACCCAGTACTTC.